A few counts support the clone carrying this T cell receptor (beta chain). Its matching antigen is unknown. Libraries for TCR beta were made by quantitative 5'-RACE with molecular barcodes. TCRdb re-analysed the 5' RACE reads in MiXCR, keeping a single row per CDR3 protein. In the table there are 700,000 to 850,000 distinct CDR3 sequences, around 11% of which are singletons. This entry comes from a study of CD8 T cells in ankylosing spondylitis. Study-level points and caveats: Enrichment of disease-linked clones was reportedly significant in matched ankylosing spondylitis synovial fluid. Past studies reported some motif variants in reactive arthritis synovial fluid and blood. CD8+ by phenotype, disease-linked clones were relatively rare in peripheral blood. Blood from ankylosing spondylitis patients appeared to carry a characteristic roughly 8-variant TCR beta motif.

The length of the CDR3 is 14 residues. Trimming removed 6 bases from V and 2 bases from J, with 13 bases in between. This clonotype was sampled from a male donor with ankylosing spondylitis. V gene TRBV12-3 or TRBV12-4 combines with J gene TRBJ1-1; possible D gene TRBD1, 5 bases. Material for sequencing was blood, either unsorted or a sorted T cell fraction (not recorded which). The CDR3 sequence is CASRSHTGNTEAFF. CDR3 coding DNA: TGTGCCAGCAGGTCGCATACAGGAAACACTGAAGCTTTCTTT.